The TCR beta chain under discussion was sequenced for a study of vaccination and CD4 T cells after COVID-19. Study-wide results and limits: The median number of SARS-CoV-2-reactive clonotypes increased from 21 to 38, a change that did not reach significance.

V dropped 6 bases and J dropped 7 bases, with 10 bases sitting between them. Germline CDR1 and CDR2: MNHEY and SVGEGT. The CDR3 loop spans 11 amino acids. TCRdb reprocessed the PCR reads via MiXCR and lists one record per CDR3 protein. The sample contains about 20,000 distinct CDR3 sequences, 60% to 80% of which appear only once. Concerning this clonotype itself: As yet, its antigen is unknown.

This sequence originates from a human donor who had recovered from COVID-19. This chain uses TRBV6-2 or TRBV6-3 with TRBJ2-7, with unresolved D. The sample here was CD4+ T cells from blood, taken before SARS-CoV-2 vaccination. CDR3 protein: CASSWSWEQYF. DNA for the CDR3: TGTGCCAGCAGCTGGTCTTGGGAGCAGTACTTC.